This entry lists 3 T cell receptor beta chains sequenced from one sample in a study of T cell responses to AZD1222 COVID-19 vaccine. Some clones are missing from TCRdb's copy, which holds only in-frame ones; the method was immunoSEQ multiplex PCR. Of roughly 150,000 clones listed, 92% are singletons. The sample was peripheral blood, taken 28 days after the second AZD1222 dose. These TCRs come from an adult who received the AZD1222 COVID-19 vaccine.

V is TRBV6-6 and J is TRBJ1-5; no clear D. Germline CDR1 MNHNY, CDR2 SVGAGI (reference sequence). V lost 2 bases and J lost 4, with 6 bases in between. The CDR3 has 13 amino acids. The CDR3 DNA follows: TGTGCCAGCAGTTACGGTGCGAATCAGCCCCAGCATTTT. It is translated as CASSYGANQPQHF.

This sequence joins TRBV24-1 and TRBJ1-4; D is perhaps TRBD1 (5 bases). V lost 1 base and J lost 0, with 8 bases in between. In germline, CDR1 is KGHDR, CDR2 SFDVKD. The length of the CDR3 is 16 residues. The CDR3 loop reads CATSDLVTATNEKLFF. Here the CDR3 DNA reads TGTGCCACCAGTGATTTAGTGACAGCAACTAATGAAAAACTGTTTTTT.

The CDR3: CATSDPGVETGYGYTF. CDR3 in DNA: TGTGCCACCAGTGATCCCGGGGTGGAGACAGGCTATGGCTACACCTTC. The chain is built from TRBV24-1 and TRBJ1-2; possible D gene TRBD1, 6 bases. CDR1 and CDR2 from the germline V gene are KGHDR and SFDVKD. The CDR3 has 16 residues. V lost 3 bases to trimming and J lost 4 bases, with 17 bases between them.